The TCR beta chain described here comes from a study of T cell changes during pregnancy in multiple sclerosis. Assay: immunoSEQ multiplex PCR; the TCRdb copy retains only in-frame clones and omits some. This repertoire shows around 33,000 clones, roughly 89% found once; its top ten account for around 3.3%. Sequences were derived from CD8+ T cells from peripheral blood mononuclear cells, sampled in the third trimester of pregnancy. The receptor was isolated from a female donor with multiple sclerosis, enrolled in a pregnancy study.

The CDR3 spells CASSFGLKVGGYTF. In DNA form, the CDR3 reads TGTGCCAGCAGTTTTGGGCTGAAGGTCGGTGGCTACACCTTC. This rearrangement joins TRBV27 to TRBJ1-2; D is undetermined. The germline V gene has CDR1 MNHEY and CDR2 SMNVEV (reference sequence). Trimming stripped 3 bases from V and 7 bases from J, with 15 bases between. The CDR3 loop spans 14 amino acids.